These T cell receptor beta chains were read from a single sample in a study of T cells after yellow fever vaccination. TCRdb fed the 5' RACE reads into MiXCR, producing one record per CDR3 protein. The sample lists around 550,000 distinct CDR3 sequences; about 19% were seen once. The material sequenced was PBMCs, taken 15 days after the yellow fever booster vaccination. The receptors were sampled from a man between 25 and 39 years old who received the YFV17D yellow fever vaccine. Each CDR3 is given with its conserved first and last residue. Each record gives: clone size, V gene, D gene, J gene, CDR3 DNA, CDR3 protein. D genes are given only for firm matches. Some rows mark clone size as missing; the rest say once, few, many or name a class of expanded clone.

size: many; V: TRBV7-6; D: NA; J: TRBJ2-3; DNA: TGTGCCAGCAGCCCGCGACAGTCCTCGTTCACAGATACGCAGTATTTT; CDR3: CASSPRQSSFTDTQYF
size: once; V: TRBV6-5; D: TRBD1; J: TRBJ2-5; DNA: TGTGCCAGCAGTTACTCGATCCCCAGGGGGCTAGGAAGCAAAGAGACCCAGTACTTC; CDR3: CASSYSIPRGLGSKETQYF
size: few; V: TRBV7-9; D: NA; J: TRBJ2-1; DNA: TGTGCCAGCAGCTTAAGAGGGGGGGGTTACAATGAGCAGTTCTTC; CDR3: CASSLRGGGYNEQFF
size: NA; V: TRBV6-1; D: TRBD1; J: TRBJ2-7; DNA: TGTGCCAGCAGTCCCCCCGCTGGGACAGGTTTTTCCTACGAGCAGTACTTC; CDR3: CASSPPAGTGFSYEQYF
size: few; V: TRBV27; D: NA; J: TRBJ2-2; DNA: TGTGCCCAGCACGGGAGCAGGCCACTGTTTTTT; CDR3: CAQHGSRPLFF
size: NA; V: TRBV5-1; D: NA; J: TRBJ2-1; DNA: TGCGCCAGCAGCTTGGCGGGGGGACAGCTTTACAATGAGCAGTTCTTC; CDR3: CASSLAGGQLYNEQFF
size: NA; V: TRBV10-3; D: TRBD1; J: TRBJ2-3; DNA: TGTGCCATCAGTGAGCCTTTGGACAGGGGCACAGACACAGATACGCAGTATTTT; CDR3: CAISEPLDRGTDTDTQYF
size: NA; V: TRBV5-1; D: NA; J: TRBJ2-7; DNA: TGCGCCAGCAGCTTGGTTTCGGGGGCGCTTAATGAGCAGTACTTC; CDR3: CASSLVSGALNEQYF
size: NA; V: TRBV12-3/TRBV12-4; D: NA; J: TRBJ1-2; DNA: TGTGCCAGCTCCCTTATCAACAGGGACTATGGCTACACCTTC; CDR3: CASSLINRDYGYTF
size: NA; V: TRBV9; D: TRBD2; J: TRBJ2-1; DNA: TGTGCCAGCAGCCCCCATGGGCAGCGGGAAGGTGAGCAGTTCTTC; CDR3: CASSPHGQREGEQFF
size: few; V: TRBV5-1; D: TRBD2; J: TRBJ2-7; DNA: TGCGCCAGCAGCTTGGCCGAGACTAGCGGGCCACACTACGAGCAGTACTTC; CDR3: CASSLAETSGPHYEQYF
size: NA; V: TRBV7-8; D: NA; J: TRBJ2-5; DNA: TGTGCCAGCAGCTATCAGGGGGGGGAGGTGGCCCAGTACTTC; CDR3: CASSYQGGEVAQYF
size: NA; V: TRBV5-1; D: NA; J: TRBJ2-1; DNA: TGCGCCAGCAGCCCCCCGTTGCAATCGAACTACAATGAGCAGTTCTTC; CDR3: CASSPPLQSNYNEQFF
size: few; V: TRBV12-3/TRBV12-4; D: TRBD1; J: TRBJ2-5; DNA: TGTGCCAGCAGCAACGGACAGGGGCGAGAAGAGACCCAGTACTTC; CDR3: CASSNGQGREETQYF
size: NA; V: TRBV7-9; D: NA; J: TRBJ1-2; DNA: TGTGCCAGCAGCCGAGAACAGTACTATGGCTACACCTTC; CDR3: CASSREQYYGYTF
size: many; V: TRBV25-1; D: NA; J: TRBJ2-1; DNA: TGTGCCAGCAGTGAAACCGATTTTCAGAATGAGCAGTTCTTC; CDR3: CASSETDFQNEQFF
size: few; V: TRBV7-9; D: NA; J: TRBJ2-3; DNA: TGTGCCAGCAGCCGTGACCAGGGGGATACGCAGTATTTT; CDR3: CASSRDQGDTQYF
size: NA; V: TRBV29-1; D: NA; J: TRBJ2-2; DNA: TGCAGCGTCACGAAGGACCAGGGAACCGGGGAGCTGTTTTTT; CDR3: CSVTKDQGTGELFF
size: few; V: TRBV20-1; D: NA; J: TRBJ2-3; DNA: TGCAGTGCTCCGAGGACAGGCACAGATACGCAGTATTTT; CDR3: CSAPRTGTDTQYF
size: NA; V: TRBV12-3/TRBV12-4; D: TRBD2; J: TRBJ2-7; DNA: TGTGCCAGCAGTCCGCGACTAGCGGGGCCCTACGAGCAGTACTTC; CDR3: CASSPRLAGPYEQYF
size: NA; V: TRBV29-1; D: NA; J: TRBJ2-7; DNA: TGCAGCGTGAGGGCAACCTACGAGCAGTACTTC; CDR3: CSVRATYEQYF
size: few; V: TRBV5-1; D: NA; J: TRBJ1-6; DNA: TGCGCCAGCAGCTTCCAGACGAGAGGGTCCTCCTATAATTCACCCCTCCACTTT; CDR3: CASSFQTRGSSYNSPLHF
size: NA; V: TRBV10-3; D: TRBD2; J: TRBJ2-3; DNA: TGTGCCATCAGTGAGTCCCCCCTAGCGGGTAGCACAGATACGCAGTATTTT; CDR3: CAISESPLAGSTDTQYF
size: few; V: TRBV9; D: TRBD2; J: TRBJ2-5; DNA: TGTGCCAGCAGCGTACAAAGGGAGGGAGAGACCCAGTACTTC; CDR3: CASSVQREGETQYF
size: NA; V: TRBV4-3; D: TRBD1; J: TRBJ2-3; DNA: TGCGCCAGCAGCCAAGCCAGGGGGTTCTCCACAGATACGCAGTATTTT; CDR3: CASSQARGFSTDTQYF
size: NA; V: TRBV20-1; D: TRBD1; J: TRBJ2-1; DNA: TGCAGTGCTCGTCCCGGGACAGGGTACAATGAGCAGTTCTTC; CDR3: CSARPGTGYNEQFF
size: NA; V: TRBV19; D: NA; J: TRBJ2-5; DNA: TGTGCCAGTAGTACACCAGGGGTGCAGACCCAGTACTTC; CDR3: CASSTPGVQTQYF
size: NA; V: TRBV5-1; D: TRBD2; J: TRBJ2-5; DNA: TGCGCCAGCAGCTTCCTAGCGGGAGTGGAAGAGACCCAGTACTTC; CDR3: CASSFLAGVEETQYF
size: few; V: TRBV28; D: NA; J: TRBJ2-7; DNA: TGTGCCAGCAGTTTATCGGGTTTAACGGGGTCCTACGAGCAGTACTTC; CDR3: CASSLSGLTGSYEQYF
size: many; V: TRBV5-1; D: NA; J: TRBJ2-3; DNA: TGCGCCAGCAGCTTGGATCTTCGAGATACGCAGTATTTT; CDR3: CASSLDLRDTQYF
size: few; V: TRBV4-3; D: TRBD2; J: TRBJ2-7; DNA: TGCGCCAGCAGCCAAAGACTAGCGGGAGATAGCGAGCAGTACTTC; CDR3: CASSQRLAGDSEQYF
size: few; V: TRBV12-3/TRBV12-4; D: TRBD2; J: TRBJ2-1; DNA: TGTGCCAGCAGTTTGAAGGAAAGACTAGCGATCTACAATGAGCAGTTCTTC; CDR3: CASSLKERLAIYNEQFF
size: NA; V: TRBV15; D: NA; J: TRBJ2-1; DNA: TGTGCCACCAGCACCCGGAGTCTGAGCAATGAGCAGTTCTTC; CDR3: CATSTRSLSNEQFF
size: NA; V: TRBV7-2; D: NA; J: TRBJ2-2; DNA: TGTGCCAGCAATGGGGCGGCGAACACCGGGGAGCTGTCTTTT; CDR3: CASNGAANTGELSF
size: NA; V: TRBV20-1; D: TRBD2; J: TRBJ2-3; DNA: TGCAGTGCTAGAGATCTAACGGGAGGGCGGGGCACAGATACGCAGTATTTT; CDR3: CSARDLTGGRGTDTQYF
size: few; V: TRBV6-1; D: TRBD2; J: TRBJ2-5; DNA: TGTGCCAGCAGACCCTGGCTGTCGCGGGAGGGCCTGGAGACCCAGTACTTC; CDR3: CASRPWLSREGLETQYF
size: few; V: TRBV7-6; D: NA; J: TRBJ1-5; DNA: TGTGCCAGCAGCTTAGGTCGCGCAGATCAGCCCCAGCATTTT; CDR3: CASSLGRADQPQHF
size: NA; V: TRBV5-1; D: TRBD2; J: TRBJ2-7; DNA: TGCGCCAGCAGCTTCCAACTAGCGGGAGACCACGAGCAGTACTTC; CDR3: CASSFQLAGDHEQYF
size: NA; V: TRBV24-1; D: TRBD1; J: TRBJ2-5; DNA: TGTGCCACCAGGCCAGCGAGGAGCACCAGGGGGCAAGAGACCCAGTACTTC; CDR3: CATRPARSTRGQETQYF
size: few; V: TRBV5-1; D: NA; J: TRBJ1-1; DNA: TGCGCCAGCAGGCAGGACAGAGCGAACACTGAAGCTTTCTTT; CDR3: CASRQDRANTEAFF